What follows are 32 T cell receptor beta chains derived from one specimen sequenced in a study of blood T cells in healthy people across ages. The use of a sample-barcoded 5' primer and a J-beta primer mix characterized a second PCR of roughly 6 to 11 cycles. TCRdb itself ran the 5' RACE reads through MiXCR, one entry per CDR3 protein. The sample lists 650,000 to 900,000 distinct CDR3 sequences, around 62% occurring once. The specimen was blood. These receptors all come from a young man in good health.

About this clonotype itself: A read error may produce the germline difference seen at one junction end. The chain has TRBV20-1 and TRBJ1-4; D call uncertain. The V gene's germline CDR1 is DFQATT and CDR2 SNEGSKA (reference sequence). CDR3 size: 14 residues. DNA of the CDR3: TGCAGTGCCCGGCCGGTAGCAACTAGTGAAAAACTGTTTTTT. Its translation: CSARPVATSEKLFF.

This chain links TRBV28 with TRBJ2-1; a possible D gene is TRBD2 (6 bases). CDR1 MDHEN and CDR2 SYDVKM come from the germline V gene. The CDR3 has 14 residues. V lost 3 bases, J lost 8 bases, and 14 bases lay in between. CDR3 residues: CASSFTIPGDEQFF. The CDR3, as DNA: TGTGCCAGCAGTTTCACCATTCCGGGGGATGAGCAGTTCTTC.

The chain has TRBV10-3 and TRBJ2-3; no clear D gene. Deletions cut 3 bases from V and 0 bases from J, with 7 bases between. Per the germline V gene, CDR1 is ENHRY and CDR2 is SYGVKD. The CDR3 spans 14 residues. CDR3 sequence: CAISDIASTDTQYF. CDR3 nucleotide sequence: TGTGCCATCAGTGATATAGCTAGCACAGATACGCAGTATTTT.

This chain uses TRBV20-1 with TRBJ2-7; no definite D call. The V end was cut by 5 bases, the J end by 3 bases, with 8 bases between. CDR1 and CDR2 from the germline V gene are DFQATT and SNEGSKA (reference sequence). The CDR3 runs 11 residues. The CDR3 here is CSAPALYEQYF. The CDR3 DNA follows: TGCAGTGCTCCTGCTCTCTACGAGCAGTACTTC.

This clonotype was detected only a few times. V and J are TRBV10-3 and TRBJ2-3; 8 bases line up with TRBD2. CDR3 length: 15 amino acids. Germline values: CDR1 ENHRY, CDR2 SYGVKD. The J segment lost 4 bases and the V segment lost 5 bases, leaving 8 bases of the junction unmatched. The CDR3 reads CAISPWGLEADTQYF. The CDR3 DNA reads TGTGCCATCAGTCCGTGGGGACTAGAGGCAGATACGCAGTATTTT.

The rearrangement joins TRBV20-1 to TRBJ2-5; no definite D call. Trimming removed 3 bases from V and 11 bases from J, with 16 bases in between. From germline, CDR1 is DFQATT and CDR2 SNEGSKA (reference sequence). This CDR3 has 12 residues. CDR3 DNA sequence: TGCAGTGCTAGGGTAGTGGGCTTAATACAGTACTTC. It translates to CSARVVGLIQYF.

This chain links TRBV4-3 with TRBJ2-1, with a weak D call TRBD2 (5 bases). V was clipped by 3 bases and J by 5 bases, with 8 bases between them. The V gene's germline CDR1 is LGHNA and CDR2 YSLEER. This CDR3 spans 13 amino acids. The CDR3 is CASSQVANNEQFF. DNA for the CDR3: TGCGCCAGCAGCCAGGTAGCGAACAATGAGCAGTTCTTC.

The rearrangement joins TRBV29-1 to TRBJ2-3; 8 positions agree with TRBD2. This CDR3 is built from 15 residues. V was pared by 6 bases and J by 2 bases, with 10 bases of the junction left unmatched. Germline CDR1 reads SQVTM; CDR2 reads ANQGSEA. CDR3 nucleotide sequence: TGCAGCGTGAGTGGCCTAGCGGGTACCACAGATACGCAGTATTTT. This codes for CSVSGLAGTTDTQYF.

This clonotype was seen only a few times. CDR3 DNA sequence: TGTGCCAGCAGCCTACGACCCGGAGCGGGGGATTACAATGAGCAGTTCTTC. Residues: CASSLRPGAGDYNEQFF. The chain joins TRBV9 to TRBJ2-1; 8 positions agree with TRBD2. The CDR3 runs 17 residues. Germline CDR1 and CDR2: SGDLS and YYNGEE. The V and J ends lost 4 bases and 4 bases, in that order; junction bases with no gene match: 13.

This chain joins TRBV6-5 and TRBJ2-1; 7 nucleotides match TRBD1. The closer fit of TRBJ2-7 to the DNA end suggests the J call may be wrong. The CDR3 is 16 residues long. Germline CDR1 and CDR2: MNHEY and SVGAGI. CDR3 in DNA: TGTGCCAGCAGACAAACAGGGGTGTCTCTTACCTACGAGCAGTACTTC. Translating it yields CASRQTGVSLTYEQYF.

The J gene is TRBJ1-4, the V gene TRBV29-1; the D gene is possibly TRBD1 (5 bases). Trimming shortened V by 4 bases and J by 0 bases, and 6 bases separated the two germline ends. This CDR3 is built from 13 residues. Germline V gene data show CDR1 as SQVTM and CDR2 as ANQGSEA. The chain's CDR3 is CSVGGSTNEKLFF. CDR3 sequence (DNA): TGCAGCGTTGGGGGCTCAACTAATGAAAAACTGTTTTTT.

The chain carries TRBV12-3 or TRBV12-4 and TRBJ2-3; 11 bases agree with TRBD2. The CDR3 is 18 amino acids. The trim removed 6 bases at V and 0 bases at J, leaving 11 bases unmatched. The CDR3 here is CASSRPGLAAPSTDTQYF. The CDR3 DNA is TGTGCCAGCAGCCGTCCGGGACTAGCGGCGCCCAGCACAGATACGCAGTATTTT.

The rearrangement uses TRBV4-3 and TRBJ2-4, with D possibly being TRBD2 (5 bases). V lost 1 base and J 8 bases, leaving 12 bases between the germline ends. The CDR3 sequence is 14 residues long. Looked up from germline, CDR1 is LGHNA and CDR2 is YSLEER. CDR3 coding DNA: TGCGCCAGCAGCCAAGGAGGGTTTAGTGACATTCAGTACTTC. Translated, it gives CASSQGGFSDIQYF.

The J gene is TRBJ2-5, the V gene TRBV27; D unclear. The end of the DNA aligns better with TRBJ2-7, so the J call may be wrong. The CDR3 totals 14 residues. CDR1 and CDR2 (germline): MNHEY, SMNVEV (reference sequence). CDR3 sequence: CASSFDILRAEQYF. CDR3 coding DNA: TGTGCCAGCAGTTTCGACATATTAAGGGCCGAGCAGTACTTC.

The chain joins TRBV4-2 to TRBJ2-7; D not certain. V dropped 2 bases and J dropped 1 base, with 9 bases sitting between them. The CDR3 consists of 14 residues. Germline V CDR1 and CDR2: LGHNA, YNFKEQ. CDR3 coding DNA: TGTGCCAGCAGCCAAAACATCGTTTCCTACGAGCAGTACTTC. This translates into CASSQNIVSYEQYF.

The chain joins TRBV5-6 to TRBJ1-2; 8 nucleotides agree with TRBD1. J lost 4 bases, V lost 3 bases, and 8 bases had no gene match. Germline V CDR1 and CDR2: SGHDT, YYEEEE. This CDR3 region has 15 residues. CDR3 coding DNA: TGTGCCAGCAGCTCGGTATGGGACAGGATCTATGGCTACACCTTC. Its translation: CASSSVWDRIYGYTF.

This clonotype was observed many times. The chain has TRBV7-6 and TRBJ2-7; D possibly uses TRBD1 or TRBD2 (5 bases each). Trimming removed 5 bases from V and 3 bases from J, with 20 bases in between. This CDR3 has 16 amino acids. The germline CDR1 and CDR2 sequences are SGHVS and FNYEAQ. The DNA for the CDR3 is TGTGCCAGCAGCCTTCAAACCGGGACCGGAATCTACGAGCAGTACTTC. It translates to CASSLQTGTGIYEQYF.

The chain carries TRBV24-1 and TRBJ2-1, with D perhaps matching TRBD1 or TRBD2 (5 bases each). V lost 6 bases and J lost 11, with 10 bases in between. CDR1 and CDR2 from the germline V gene are KGHDR and SFDVKD. This CDR3 comprises 11 residues. The CDR3 is CATSLEGKQFF. The CDR3 coding sequence is TGTGCCACCAGTCTTGAGGGGAAGCAGTTCTTC.

This sequence joins TRBV10-3 and TRBJ2-3; TRBD2 matches at 8 bases. Germline CDR1 and CDR2: ENHRY and SYGVKD. The trim removed 6 bases at V and 1 base at J, leaving 6 bases unmatched. The length of the CDR3 is 15 residues. CDR3 in DNA: TGTGCCATCAGGGGGGGACTAGTTGGCACAGATACGCAGTATTTT. Residues: CAIRGGLVGTDTQYF.

This chain joins TRBV7-8 and TRBJ2-1, with D possibly TRBD2 on 10 matching bases. This CDR3 spans 22 amino acids. Germline CDR1 and CDR2: SGHVS and FQNEAQ. The ends were cut back, 5 bases at V and 0 bases at J, with 32 bases in the middle. Here the CDR3 reads CASSDQRTGELAGPSSYNEQFF. DNA of the CDR3: TGTGCCAGCAGCGACCAAAGGACAGGGGAACTAGCGGGGCCTAGCTCCTACAATGAGCAGTTCTTC.

This chain links TRBV20-1 with TRBJ2-1; D gene unclear. Germline CDR1 DFQATT, CDR2 SNEGSKA (reference sequence). Trimming stripped 0 bases from V and 9 bases from J, with 12 bases between. CDR3 length: 13 amino acids. CDR3 sequence (DNA): TGCAGTGCTAGAGATCCCCCCGGCAGTGAGCAGTTCTTC. Encoded protein: CSARDPPGSEQFF.

This clonotype was counted between two and nine times. V usage is TRBV25-1 and J usage is TRBJ2-1; D ambiguous. Germline CDR1 MGHDK, CDR2 SYGVNS. The CDR3 has 10 residues. Trimming took off 4 bases at V and 8 bases at J, with 3 bases between the two ends. The CDR3 sequence: CASSGYEQFF. CDR3 coding DNA: TGTGCCAGCAGTGGATATGAGCAGTTCTTC.

The rearrangement links TRBV20-1 to TRBJ2-5; 8 bases align to TRBD1. The CDR3 spans 16 residues. The ends lost 5 bases at V and 5 bases at J; junction bases unmatched: 16. Germline CDR1 reads DFQATT; CDR2 reads SNEGSKA (reference sequence). CDR3 nucleotide sequence: TGCAGTGCTGGAACACCCGGACAGGGTTTATGGGAGACCCAGTACTTC. Amino acid sequence: CSAGTPGQGLWETQYF.

The V call is TRBV2, the J call TRBJ1-6; D is unresolved. V was clipped by 5 bases and J by 6 bases, with 11 bases between them. Germline V CDR1 and CDR2: SNHLY, FYNNEI. The CDR3 has 14 amino acids. The CDR3 bases are TGTGCCAGCAGTTCGGCGGCGCTTAATTCACCCCTCCACTTT. Translating it yields CASSSAALNSPLHF.

The CDR3 loop is CSEQGVAKNIQYF. CDR3 in DNA: TGCAGCGAACAGGGGGTAGCCAAAAACATTCAGTACTTC. The chain has TRBV29-1 and TRBJ2-4; 8 bases are shared with TRBD1. Germline assignment: CDR1 SQVTM and CDR2 ANQGSEA. The V and J ends lost 7 bases and 0 bases, in that order; junction bases with no gene match: 2. The CDR3 has 13 amino acids.

The chain links TRBV7-2 to TRBJ2-3; TRBD2 matches at 11 bases. CDR1 and CDR2 (germline): SGHTA, FQGNSA. After removal of 5 bases from V and 0 bases from J, the junction contained 10 bases not matched to a gene. CDR3 length: 18 residues. CDR3 region: CASSRPTSGGTSTDTQYF. The CDR3 DNA reads as TGTGCCAGCAGCCGGCCCACTAGCGGGGGTACTAGCACAGATACGCAGTATTTT.

About this clonotype itself: The junction shows a germline mismatch at one end, possibly a read error. V is TRBV7-3 and J is TRBJ2-1; D gene uncertain. The germline V gene has CDR1 SGHTA and CDR2 FQGTGA. This CDR3 has 13 amino acids. The CDR3 region is CTSSPPTLNEQFF. The CDR3 DNA is TGTACCAGCAGCCCACCGACCCTCAATGAGCAGTTCTTC.

The chain combines TRBV5-1 with TRBJ2-5; 8 bases align to TRBD2. Germline V gene data show CDR1 as SGHRS and CDR2 as YFSETQ. With 1 base clipped from V and 5 bases from J, the junction kept 10 bases outside the gene matches. The CDR3 runs 16 residues. CDR3 amino acids: CASSLSSGGAYETQYF. As DNA, the CDR3 is TGCGCCAGCAGCTTGTCGTCGGGGGGGGCCTACGAGACCCAGTACTTC. The whole variable domain, remainder taken from reference TRBV5-1 and TRBJ2-5, is KAGVTQTPRYLIKTRGQQVTLSCSPISGHRSVSWYQQTPGQGLQFLFEYFSETQRNKGNFPGRFSGRQFSNSRSEMNVSTLELGDSALYLCASSLSSGGAYETQYFGPGTRLLVL.

The V call is TRBV4-3, the J call TRBJ2-3, with D tentatively TRBD2 (6 bases). In germline, CDR1 is LGHNA, CDR2 YSLEER. The CDR3 contains 13 residues. The V gene lost 5 bases and the J gene lost 6 bases, with 12 bases spanning the gap. DNA of the CDR3: TGCGCCAGCAGCGGGACCGGGAGCGATACGCAGTATTTT. Encoded protein: CASSGTGSDTQYF.

As for this clonotype: An end of the junction differs from the germline gene, which may be a read error. The genes are TRBV7-9 and TRBJ1-5; D remains unclear. The CDR3 runs 13 residues. From germline, CDR1 is SEHNR and CDR2 FQNEAQ (reference sequence). The chain's CDR3 is CASSLSGDQPQHF. CDR3 DNA: TGCGCCAGCAGCTTATCAGGAGACCAGCCCCAGCATTTT.

The J gene is TRBJ1-1, the V gene TRBV4-3, with 10 nucleotides matching TRBD1. Germline CDR1 reads LGHNA; CDR2 reads YSLEER. There are 14 residues in the CDR3. V lost 5 bases to trimming and J lost 3 bases; unmatched junction nucleotides: 3. The CDR3: CASSYGTGDTEAFF. As DNA, the CDR3 is TGCGCCAGCAGCTACGGGACAGGGGACACTGAAGCTTTCTTT.

The chain has TRBV10-3 and TRBJ2-7, with D unclear. The CDR3 has 13 residues. Per the germline V gene, CDR1 is ENHRY and CDR2 is SYGVKD. The V gene lost 0 bases and the J gene lost 5 bases, with 8 bases spanning the gap. The CDR3 here is CAISESGWDEQYF. The CDR3 DNA reads as TGTGCCATCAGTGAGTCAGGATGGGACGAGCAGTACTTC.